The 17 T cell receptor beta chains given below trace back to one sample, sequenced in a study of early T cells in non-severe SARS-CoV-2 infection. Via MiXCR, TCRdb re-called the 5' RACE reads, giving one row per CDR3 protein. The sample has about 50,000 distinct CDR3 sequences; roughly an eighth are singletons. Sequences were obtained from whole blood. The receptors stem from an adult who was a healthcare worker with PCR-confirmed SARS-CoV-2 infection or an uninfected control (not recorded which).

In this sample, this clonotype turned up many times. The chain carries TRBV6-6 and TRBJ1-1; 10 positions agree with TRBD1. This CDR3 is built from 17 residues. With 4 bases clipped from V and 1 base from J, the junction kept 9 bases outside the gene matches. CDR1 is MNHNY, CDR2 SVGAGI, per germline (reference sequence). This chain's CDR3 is CASSFWTGGRRNTEAFF. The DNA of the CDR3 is TGTGCCAGCAGTTTCTGGACAGGGGGACGGAGGAACACTGAAGCTTTCTTT.

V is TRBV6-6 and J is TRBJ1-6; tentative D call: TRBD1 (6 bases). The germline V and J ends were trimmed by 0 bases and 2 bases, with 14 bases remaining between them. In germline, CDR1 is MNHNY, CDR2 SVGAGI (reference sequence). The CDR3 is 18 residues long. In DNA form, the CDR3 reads TGTGCCAGCAGTTACTCTTTCTCGGGGGCCCCCTATAATTCACCCCTCCACTTT. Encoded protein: CASSYSFSGAPYNSPLHF.

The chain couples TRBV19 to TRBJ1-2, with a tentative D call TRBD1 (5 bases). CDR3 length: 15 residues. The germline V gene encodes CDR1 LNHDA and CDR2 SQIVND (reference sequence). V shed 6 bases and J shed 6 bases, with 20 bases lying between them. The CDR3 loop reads CASSIFAWQGNGYTF. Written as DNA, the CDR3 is TGTGCCAGTAGCATTTTCGCGTGGCAGGGCAATGGCTACACCTTC.

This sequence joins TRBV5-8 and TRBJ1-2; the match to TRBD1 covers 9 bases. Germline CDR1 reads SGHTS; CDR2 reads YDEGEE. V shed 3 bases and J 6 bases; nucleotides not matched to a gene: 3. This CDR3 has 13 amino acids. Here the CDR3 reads CASSSQGADGYTF. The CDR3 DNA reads TGTGCCAGCAGCTCACAGGGGGCCGATGGCTACACCTTC.

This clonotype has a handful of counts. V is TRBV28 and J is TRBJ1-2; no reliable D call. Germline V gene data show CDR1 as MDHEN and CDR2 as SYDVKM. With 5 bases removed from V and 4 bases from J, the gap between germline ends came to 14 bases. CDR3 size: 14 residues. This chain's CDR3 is CASSTTIFLYGYTF. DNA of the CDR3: TGTGCCAGCAGTACGACAATATTCCTCTATGGCTACACCTTC.

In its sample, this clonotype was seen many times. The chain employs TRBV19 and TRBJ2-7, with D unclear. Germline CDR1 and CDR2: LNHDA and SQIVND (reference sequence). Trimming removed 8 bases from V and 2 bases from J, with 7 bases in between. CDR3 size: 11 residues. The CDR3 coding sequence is TGTGCCAGTGGCGTCCCCTACGAGCAGTACTTC. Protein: CASGVPYEQYF.

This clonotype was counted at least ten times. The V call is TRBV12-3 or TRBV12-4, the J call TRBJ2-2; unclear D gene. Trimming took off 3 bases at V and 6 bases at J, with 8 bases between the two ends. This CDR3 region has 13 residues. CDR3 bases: TGTGCCAGCAGTTTGTCAAGTGCCGGGGAGCTGTTTTTT. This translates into CASSLSSAGELFF.

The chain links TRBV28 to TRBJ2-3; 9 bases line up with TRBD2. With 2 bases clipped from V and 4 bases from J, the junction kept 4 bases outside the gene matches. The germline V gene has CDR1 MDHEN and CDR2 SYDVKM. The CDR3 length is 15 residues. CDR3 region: CASSLPGLAADTQYF. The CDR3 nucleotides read TGTGCCAGCAGTTTACCGGGACTAGCAGCAGATACGCAGTATTTT.

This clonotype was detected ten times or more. CDR3 sequence (DNA): TGTGCCAGCAGTGTCCAGGGAGGCACTGAAGCTTTCTTT. It specifies CASSVQGGTEAFF. The chain is built from TRBV12-3 or TRBV12-4 and TRBJ1-1, with a weak D call TRBD1 (5 bases). V lost 5 bases and J lost 4, with 11 bases in between. This CDR3 is 13 amino acids long.

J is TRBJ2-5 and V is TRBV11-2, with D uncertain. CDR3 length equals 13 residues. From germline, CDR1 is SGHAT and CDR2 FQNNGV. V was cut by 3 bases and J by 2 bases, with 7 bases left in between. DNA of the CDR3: TGTGCCAGCAGCTTCGGCAGTCAAGAGACCCAGTACTTC. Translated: CASSFGSQETQYF.

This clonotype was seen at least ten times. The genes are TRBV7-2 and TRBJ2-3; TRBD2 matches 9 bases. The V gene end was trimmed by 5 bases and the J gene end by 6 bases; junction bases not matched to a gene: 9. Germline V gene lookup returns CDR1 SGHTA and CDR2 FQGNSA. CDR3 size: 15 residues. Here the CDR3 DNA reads TGTGCCAGCAGCCCAGGACTAGCGCTCGGGGATACGCAGTATTTT. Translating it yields CASSPGLALGDTQYF.

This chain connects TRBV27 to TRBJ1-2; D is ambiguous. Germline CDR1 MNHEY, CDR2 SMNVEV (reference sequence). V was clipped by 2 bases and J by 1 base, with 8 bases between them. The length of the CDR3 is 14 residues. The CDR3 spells CASSLKRINYGYTF. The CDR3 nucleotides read TGTGCCAGCAGTTTAAAAAGAATTAACTATGGCTACACCTTC.

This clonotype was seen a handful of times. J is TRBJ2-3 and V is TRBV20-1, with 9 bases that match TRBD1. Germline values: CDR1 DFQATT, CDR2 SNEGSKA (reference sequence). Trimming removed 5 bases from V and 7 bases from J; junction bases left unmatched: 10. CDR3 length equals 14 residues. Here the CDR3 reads CSAGDGGQGYTQYF. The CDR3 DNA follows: TGCAGTGCTGGCGACGGGGGACAGGGCTATACGCAGTATTTT.

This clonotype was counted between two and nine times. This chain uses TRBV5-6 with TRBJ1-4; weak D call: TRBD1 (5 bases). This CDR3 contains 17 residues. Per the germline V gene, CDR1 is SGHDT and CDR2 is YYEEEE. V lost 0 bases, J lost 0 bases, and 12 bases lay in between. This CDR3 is CASSLARGVATNEKLFF. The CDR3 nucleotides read TGTGCCAGCAGCTTGGCGAGGGGTGTCGCAACTAATGAAAAACTGTTTTTT. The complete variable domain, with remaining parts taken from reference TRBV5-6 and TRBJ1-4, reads DAGVTQSPTHLIKTRGQQVTLRCSPKSGHDTVSWYQQALGQGPQFIFQYYEEEERQRGNFPDRFSGHQFPNYSSELNVNALLLGDSALYLCASSLARGVATNEKLFFGSGTQLSVL.

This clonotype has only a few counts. CDR3 bases: TGTGCCAGCAGACTCGGGACCCAGCAGACTGAAGCTTTCTTT. Translation gives CASRLGTQQTEAFF. The chain carries TRBV12-3 or TRBV12-4 and TRBJ1-1; weak D call: TRBD1 (5 bases). This CDR3 has 14 residues. V was clipped by 6 bases and J by 5 bases, with 16 bases between them.

The DNA of the CDR3 is TGTGCCAGTAGTAGAGACAGGGATCAGCCCCAGCATTTT. It encodes CASSRDRDQPQHF. This chain uses TRBV19 with TRBJ1-5; the match to TRBD1 covers 7 bases. With V trimmed by 4 bases and J by 5 bases, 2 bases remained unmatched. Per germline, CDR1 LNHDA and CDR2 SQIVND (reference sequence). The CDR3 has 13 residues. Using reference TRBV19 and TRBJ1-5 for the parts outside the CDR3, the full variable domain is DGGITQSPKYLFRKEGQNVTLSCEQNLNHDAMYWYRQDPGQGLRLIYYSQIVNDFQKGDIAEGYSVSREKKESFPLTVTSAQKNPTAFYLCASSRDRDQPQHFGDGTRLSIL.

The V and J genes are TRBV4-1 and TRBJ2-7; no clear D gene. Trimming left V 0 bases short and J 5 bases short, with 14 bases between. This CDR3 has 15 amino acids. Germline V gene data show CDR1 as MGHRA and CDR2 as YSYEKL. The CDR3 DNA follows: TGCGCCAGCAGCCAAGATAGGGCCCTACGGGACGAGCAGTACTTC. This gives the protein CASSQDRALRDEQYF.